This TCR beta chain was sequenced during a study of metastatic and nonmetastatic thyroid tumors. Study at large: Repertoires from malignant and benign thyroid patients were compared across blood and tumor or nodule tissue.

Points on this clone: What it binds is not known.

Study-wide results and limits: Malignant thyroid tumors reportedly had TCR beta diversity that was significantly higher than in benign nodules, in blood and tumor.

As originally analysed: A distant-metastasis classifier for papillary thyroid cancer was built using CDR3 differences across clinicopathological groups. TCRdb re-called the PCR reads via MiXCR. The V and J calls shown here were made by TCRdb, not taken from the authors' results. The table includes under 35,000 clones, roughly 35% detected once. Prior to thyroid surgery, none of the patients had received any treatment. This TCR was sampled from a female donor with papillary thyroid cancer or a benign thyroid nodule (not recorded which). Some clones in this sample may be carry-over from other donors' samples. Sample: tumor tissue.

The DNA for the CDR3 is TGCGCCAGCAGCTGGGCAGGGGGAACCGGGGAGCTGTTTTTT. This codes for CASSWAGGTGELFF. The V gene is TRBV5-1, the J gene TRBJ2-2, with 7 bases matching TRBD1. The CDR3 extends over 14 amino acids. Per germline, CDR1 SGHRS and CDR2 YFSETQ. Trimming at V came to 3 bases and at J to 5 bases, leaving 4 bases not matched to a gene.